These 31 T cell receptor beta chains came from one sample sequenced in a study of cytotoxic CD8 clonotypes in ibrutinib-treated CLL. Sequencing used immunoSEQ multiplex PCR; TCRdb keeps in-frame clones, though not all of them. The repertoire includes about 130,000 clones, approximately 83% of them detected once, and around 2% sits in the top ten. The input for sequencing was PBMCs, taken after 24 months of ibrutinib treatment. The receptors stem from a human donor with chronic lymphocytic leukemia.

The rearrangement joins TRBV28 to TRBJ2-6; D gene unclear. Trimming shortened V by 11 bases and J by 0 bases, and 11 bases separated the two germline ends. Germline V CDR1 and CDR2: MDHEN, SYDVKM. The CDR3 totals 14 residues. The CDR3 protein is CACQQLSGANVLTF. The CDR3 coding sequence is TGTGCCTGCCAGCAACTCTCTGGGGCCAACGTCCTGACTTTC.

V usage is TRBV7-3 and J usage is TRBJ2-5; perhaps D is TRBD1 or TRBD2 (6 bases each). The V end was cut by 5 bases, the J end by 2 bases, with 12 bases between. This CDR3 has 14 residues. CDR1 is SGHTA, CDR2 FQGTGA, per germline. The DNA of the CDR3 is TGTGCCAGCAGCCCGGGGGCGGGACAAGAGACCCAGTACTTC. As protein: CASSPGAGQETQYF.

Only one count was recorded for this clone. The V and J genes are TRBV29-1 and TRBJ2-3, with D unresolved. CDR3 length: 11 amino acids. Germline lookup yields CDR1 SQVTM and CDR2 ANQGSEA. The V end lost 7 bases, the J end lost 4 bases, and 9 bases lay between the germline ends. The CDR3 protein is CSAKVADTQYF. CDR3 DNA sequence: TGCAGCGCCAAAGTAGCAGATACGCAGTATTTT.

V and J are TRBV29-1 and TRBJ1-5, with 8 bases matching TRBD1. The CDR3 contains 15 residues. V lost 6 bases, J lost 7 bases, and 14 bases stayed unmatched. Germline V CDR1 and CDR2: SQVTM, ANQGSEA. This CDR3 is CSVKMSPGGGQPQHF. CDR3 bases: TGCAGCGTGAAGATGAGTCCAGGGGGCGGACAGCCCCAGCATTTT.

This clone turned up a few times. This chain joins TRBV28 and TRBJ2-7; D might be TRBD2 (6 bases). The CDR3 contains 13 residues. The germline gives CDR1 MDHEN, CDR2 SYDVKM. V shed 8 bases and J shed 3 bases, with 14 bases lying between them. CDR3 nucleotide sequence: TGTGCCAGCCTCGCGCCGGGAGTCTACGAGCAGTACTTC. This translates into CASLAPGVYEQYF.

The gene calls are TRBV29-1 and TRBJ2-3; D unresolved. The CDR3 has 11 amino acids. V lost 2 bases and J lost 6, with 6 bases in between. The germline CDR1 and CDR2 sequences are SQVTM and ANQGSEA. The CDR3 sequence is CSVESLDTQYF. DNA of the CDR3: TGCAGCGTTGAAAGTTTGGATACGCAGTATTTT.

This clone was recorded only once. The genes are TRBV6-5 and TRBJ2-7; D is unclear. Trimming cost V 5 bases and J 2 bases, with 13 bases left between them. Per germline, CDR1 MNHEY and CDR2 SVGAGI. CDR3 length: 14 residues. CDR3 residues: CASSPPGKPYEQYF. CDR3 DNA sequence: TGTGCCAGCAGTCCCCCAGGCAAACCCTACGAGCAGTACTTC.

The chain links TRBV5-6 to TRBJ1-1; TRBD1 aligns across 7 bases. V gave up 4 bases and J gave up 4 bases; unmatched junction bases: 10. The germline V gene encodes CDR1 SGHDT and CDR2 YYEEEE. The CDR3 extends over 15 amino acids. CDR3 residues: CASSADRSGGTEAFF. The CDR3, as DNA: TGTGCCAGCAGCGCGGACAGGAGTGGGGGCACTGAAGCTTTCTTT. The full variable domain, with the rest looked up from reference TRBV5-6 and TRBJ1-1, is DAGVTQSPTHLIKTRGQQVTLRCSPKSGHDTVSWYQQALGQGPQFIFQYYEEEERQRGNFPDRFSGHQFPNYSSELNVNALLLGDSALYLCASSADRSGGTEAFFGQGTRLTVV.

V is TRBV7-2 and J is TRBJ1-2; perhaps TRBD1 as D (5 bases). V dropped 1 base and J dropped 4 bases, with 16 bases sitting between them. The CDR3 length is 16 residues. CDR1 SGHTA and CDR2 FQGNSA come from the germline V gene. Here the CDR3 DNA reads TGTGCCAGCAGCTTAGATTTTCGGGGCAAAACCTATGGCTACACCTTC. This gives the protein CASSLDFRGKTYGYTF.

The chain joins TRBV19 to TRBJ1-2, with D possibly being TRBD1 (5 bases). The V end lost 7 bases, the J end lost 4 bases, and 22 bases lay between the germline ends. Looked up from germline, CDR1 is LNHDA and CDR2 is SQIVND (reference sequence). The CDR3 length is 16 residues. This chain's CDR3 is CASNPLARPGGYGYTF. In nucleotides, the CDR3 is TGTGCCAGTAACCCTTTGGCAAGGCCGGGGGGCTATGGCTACACCTTC.

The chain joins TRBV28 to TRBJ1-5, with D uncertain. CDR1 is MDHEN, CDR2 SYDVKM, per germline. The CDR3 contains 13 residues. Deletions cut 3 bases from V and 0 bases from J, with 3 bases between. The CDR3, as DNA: TGTGCCAGCAGTTTCTATAGCAATCAGCCCCAGCATTTT. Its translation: CASSFYSNQPQHF.

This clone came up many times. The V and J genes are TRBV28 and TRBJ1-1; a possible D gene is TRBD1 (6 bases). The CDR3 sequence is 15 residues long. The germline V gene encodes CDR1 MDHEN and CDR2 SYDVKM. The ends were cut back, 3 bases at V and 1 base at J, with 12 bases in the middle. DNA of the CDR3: TGTGCCAGCAGTTTGGGGGTCAGGGGGAACACTGAAGCTTTCTTT. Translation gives CASSLGVRGNTEAFF.

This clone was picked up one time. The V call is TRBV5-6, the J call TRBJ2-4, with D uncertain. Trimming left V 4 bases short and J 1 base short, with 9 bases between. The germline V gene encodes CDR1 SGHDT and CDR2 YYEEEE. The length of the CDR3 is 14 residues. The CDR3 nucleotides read TGTGCCAGCAGCCCCGAAGGGGCCAAAAACATTCAGTACTTC. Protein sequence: CASSPEGAKNIQYF.

CDR3 loop: CASHLMGAGNTEAFF. DNA for the CDR3: TGTGCCAGCCACCTTATGGGGGCGGGGAACACTGAAGCTTTCTTT. This chain links TRBV28 with TRBJ1-1; a weak D match, TRBD1 (6 bases). The CDR3 runs 15 residues. Germline V gene sequence: CDR1 MDHEN, CDR2 SYDVKM. Trimming took 8 bases from V and 1 from J, leaving 17 bases between them.

The CDR3 is CASSQFDPLARNGTRAYEQYF. DNA for the CDR3: TGCGCCAGCAGCCAATTTGACCCCCTCGCGCGAAACGGGACTAGAGCCTACGAGCAGTACTTC. The rearrangement uses TRBV4-1 and TRBJ2-7, with 8 bases lining up with TRBD2. Germline V CDR1 and CDR2: MGHRA, YSYEKL. With 2 bases clipped from V and 2 bases from J, the junction kept 23 bases outside the gene matches. The CDR3 contains 21 residues.

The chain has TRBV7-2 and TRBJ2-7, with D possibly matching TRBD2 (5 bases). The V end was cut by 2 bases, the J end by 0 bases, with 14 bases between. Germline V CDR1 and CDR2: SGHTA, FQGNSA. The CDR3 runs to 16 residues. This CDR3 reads CASSLRGRGSSYEQYF. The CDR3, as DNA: TGTGCCAGCAGCTTAAGAGGGAGAGGCAGCTCCTACGAGCAGTACTTC.

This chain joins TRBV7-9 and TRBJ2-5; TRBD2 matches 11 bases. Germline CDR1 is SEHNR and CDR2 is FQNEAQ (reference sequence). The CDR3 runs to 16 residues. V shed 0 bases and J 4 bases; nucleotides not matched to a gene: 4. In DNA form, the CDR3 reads TGTGCCAGCAGCTTAGCTAGCGGGGGGGCCGGAGAGACCCAGTACTTC. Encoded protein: CASSLASGGAGETQYF.

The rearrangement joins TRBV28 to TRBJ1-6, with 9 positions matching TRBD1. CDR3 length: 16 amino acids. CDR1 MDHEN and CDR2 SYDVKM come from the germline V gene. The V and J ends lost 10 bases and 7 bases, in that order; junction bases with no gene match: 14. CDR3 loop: CAIQEQGAGLNSPLHF. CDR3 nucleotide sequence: TGTGCCATCCAAGAACAGGGGGCTGGTCTAAATTCACCCCTCCACTTT.

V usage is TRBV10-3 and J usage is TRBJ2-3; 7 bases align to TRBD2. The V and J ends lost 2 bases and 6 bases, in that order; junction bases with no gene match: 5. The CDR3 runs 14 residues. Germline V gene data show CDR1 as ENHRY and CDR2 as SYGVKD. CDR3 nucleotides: TGTGCCATCAGTGAGGCGCCGCGGGGGGATACGCAGTATTTT. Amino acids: CAISEAPRGDTQYF.

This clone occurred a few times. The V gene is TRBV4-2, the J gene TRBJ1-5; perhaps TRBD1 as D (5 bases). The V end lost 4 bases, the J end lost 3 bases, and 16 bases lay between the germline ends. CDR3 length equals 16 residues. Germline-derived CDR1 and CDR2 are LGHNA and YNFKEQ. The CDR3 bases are TGTGCCAGCAGCCCAGGCCGGGACCGTTCCAATCAGCCCCAGCATTTT. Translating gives CASSPGRDRSNQPQHF.

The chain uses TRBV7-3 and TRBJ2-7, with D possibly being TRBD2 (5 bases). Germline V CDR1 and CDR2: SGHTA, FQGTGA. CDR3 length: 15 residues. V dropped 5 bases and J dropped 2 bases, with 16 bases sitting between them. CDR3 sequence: CASSKRADGAYEQYF. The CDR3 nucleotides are TGTGCCAGCAGCAAGCGAGCGGACGGGGCCTACGAGCAGTACTTC.

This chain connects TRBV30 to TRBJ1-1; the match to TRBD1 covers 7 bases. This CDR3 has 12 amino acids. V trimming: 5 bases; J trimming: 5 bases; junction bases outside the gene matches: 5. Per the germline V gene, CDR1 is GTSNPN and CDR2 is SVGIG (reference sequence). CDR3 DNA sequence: TGTGCCTGGGATCCCAGGGGGACTGAAGCTTTCTTT. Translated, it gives CAWDPRGTEAFF.

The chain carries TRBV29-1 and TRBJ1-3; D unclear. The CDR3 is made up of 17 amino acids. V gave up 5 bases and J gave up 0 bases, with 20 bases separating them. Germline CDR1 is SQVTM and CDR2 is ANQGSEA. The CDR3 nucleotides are TGCAGCGTTCGCGCAACTAAGGGTAGGAACTCTGGAAACACCATATATTTT. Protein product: CSVRATKGRNSGNTIYF.

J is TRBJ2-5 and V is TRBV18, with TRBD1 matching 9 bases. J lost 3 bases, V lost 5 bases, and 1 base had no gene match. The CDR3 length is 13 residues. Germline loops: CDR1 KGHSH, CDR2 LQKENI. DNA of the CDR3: TGTGCCAGCTCAAGGACAGGGGAAGAGACCCAGTACTTC. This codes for CASSRTGEETQYF.

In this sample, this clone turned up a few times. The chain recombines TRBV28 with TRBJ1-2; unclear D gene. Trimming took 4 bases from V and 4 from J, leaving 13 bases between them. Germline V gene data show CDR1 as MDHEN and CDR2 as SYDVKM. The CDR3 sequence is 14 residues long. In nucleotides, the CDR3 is TGTGCCAGCAGTTCAACTAACCCAGGCTATGGCTACACCTTC. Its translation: CASSSTNPGYGYTF.

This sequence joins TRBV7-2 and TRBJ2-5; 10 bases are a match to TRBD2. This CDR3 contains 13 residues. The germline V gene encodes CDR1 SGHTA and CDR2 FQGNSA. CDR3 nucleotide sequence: TGTGCAGGGGCTAGCGGGAGCAAAGAGACCCAGTACTTC. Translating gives CAGASGSKETQYF.

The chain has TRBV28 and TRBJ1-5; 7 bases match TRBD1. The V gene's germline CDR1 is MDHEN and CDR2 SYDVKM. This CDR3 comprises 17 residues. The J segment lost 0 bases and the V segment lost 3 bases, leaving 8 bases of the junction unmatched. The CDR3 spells CASSFLSGTASNQPQHF. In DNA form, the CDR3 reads TGTGCCAGCAGTTTCCTATCCGGGACAGCTAGCAATCAGCCCCAGCATTTT.

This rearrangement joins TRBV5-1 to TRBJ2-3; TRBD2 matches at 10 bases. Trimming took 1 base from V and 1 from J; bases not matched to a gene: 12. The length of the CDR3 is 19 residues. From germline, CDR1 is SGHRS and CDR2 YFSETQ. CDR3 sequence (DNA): TGCGCCAGCAGCTTGTTTGGGACTAGCGAGACCTGGCGCACAGATACGCAGTATTTT. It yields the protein CASSLFGTSETWRTDTQYF.

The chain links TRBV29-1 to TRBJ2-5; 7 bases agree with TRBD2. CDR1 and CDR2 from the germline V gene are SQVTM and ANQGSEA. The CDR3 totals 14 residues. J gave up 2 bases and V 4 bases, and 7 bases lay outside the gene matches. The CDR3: CSVGASGTQETQYF. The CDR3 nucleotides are TGCAGCGTTGGGGCTAGCGGAACTCAAGAGACCCAGTACTTC.

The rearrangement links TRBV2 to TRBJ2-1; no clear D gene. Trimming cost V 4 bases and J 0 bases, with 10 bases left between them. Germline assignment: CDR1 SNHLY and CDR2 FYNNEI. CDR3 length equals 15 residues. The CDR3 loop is CASSATQSSYNEQFF. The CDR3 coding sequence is TGTGCCAGCAGTGCAACTCAAAGCTCCTACAATGAGCAGTTCTTC.

The CDR3, as DNA: TGTGCCAGCAGCGTGACTAGCGCTGGCACAGATACGCAGTATTTT. Translating it yields CASSVTSAGTDTQYF. The chain has TRBV5-6 and TRBJ2-3; 8 nucleotides agree with TRBD2. The V gene end was trimmed by 4 bases and the J gene end by 1 base; junction bases not matched to a gene: 5. CDR3 length equals 15 residues. The V gene's germline CDR1 is SGHDT and CDR2 YYEEEE.